This TCR beta chain comes out of a study of OX40 agonist ivuxolimab in advanced cancers. Here immunoSEQ multiplex PCR was the method, and the copy in TCRdb shows in-frame clones only, minus some. This sample has 56,000 or so clones, with over 80% found just once. CDR3 length: 14 amino acids. V was pared by 7 bases and J by 0 bases, with 9 bases between. Germline CDR1 SEHNR, CDR2 FQNEAQ (reference sequence). The rearrangement uses TRBV7-9 and TRBJ2-2, with a possible D match to TRBD1 (6 bases). The sequence derives from an adult with an advanced solid tumor such as melanoma, head and neck, liver or kidney cancer. Specimen: CD4+ or CD8+ T cells sorted from blood, collected in a trial of the OX40 agonist ivuxolimab. The chain's CDR3 is CASTGTSNTGELFF. CDR3 sequence (DNA): TGTGCCAGCACCGGGACATCGAACACCGGGGAGCTGTTTTTT.